This T cell receptor beta chain was observed in a study of circulating CD8 cells and anti-PD-1 response in melanoma. The study's findings and limits: TIGIT repertoires were least diverse, DNEG repertoires most diverse. Tumor reactivity was tested by peptide assays on expanded sorted subsets.

Using around 14 ng of total RNA, TCR libraries were made with the QIAseq Immune Repertoire TCR panel. TCRdb processed the reads anew with MiXCR; each CDR3 protein has one entry. The data hold a few hundred distinct CDR3 sequences, with 4.5% to 6% observed a single time. The CDR3 runs to 14 residues. Germline V gene sequence: CDR1 PRHDT, CDR2 FYEKMQ (reference sequence). The V segment lost 5 bases and the J segment 6 bases; nucleotides outside the gene matches: 7. Four subsets defined by PD-1 and/or TIGIT were sorted from live CD3+CD8+TCRalphabeta+ cells. Sample share makes this clonotype medium-sized. Its matching antigen is unknown.

The receptor comes from a human donor with melanoma. This sample comprised CD8+ T cells from PBMCs, obtained at baseline or after one month of anti-PD-1 therapy (not recorded which). The chain joins TRBV13 to TRBJ2-1; TRBD1 matches 7 bases. DNA of the CDR3: TGTGCCAGCAGCCCTGCCTACAGGGGCAATGAGCAGTTCTTC. Its translation is CASSPAYRGNEQFF.